The 10 T cell receptor beta chains below were found in one sample sequenced in a study of T-cell memory formation after mild COVID-19. TCRdb analysed the 5' RACE reads with MiXCR anew, one entry per CDR3 protein. The sample holds about 430,000 distinct CDR3 sequences; about 20% are singletons and the top ten take 20% to 25%. Sequenced input: PBMCs or a T cell subset sorted from them (not recorded which). The receptors stem from a man aged 18 to 30 who had mild COVID-19 (a few samples of this study predate the infection). Cell type and time point are not known.

This clonotype was picked up a small number of times. V and J are TRBV6-2 or TRBV6-3 and TRBJ1-1; TRBD1 is a possible D gene (5 bases). CDR3 length: 14 amino acids. Germline V gene lookup returns CDR1 MNHEY and CDR2 SVGEGT. Trimming pared 7 bases from V and 6 bases from J, leaving 18 bases between. The CDR3 is CASIPVTGLAEAFF. Here the CDR3 DNA reads TGTGCCAGCATTCCCGTAACAGGATTGGCTGAAGCTTTCTTT.

This clonotype appeared a few times. This sequence joins TRBV12-5 and TRBJ1-6, with 7 bases matching TRBD1. V shed 2 bases and J 7 bases; nucleotides not matched to a gene: 5. The CDR3 covers 15 residues. Looked up from germline, CDR1 is LGHNT and CDR2 is FRNRAP. CDR3 residues: CASGLRDSPNSPLHF. DNA of the CDR3: TGTGCTAGTGGTTTGAGGGACAGCCCCAATTCACCCCTCCACTTT.

This clonotype was recorded at least ten times. The rearrangement joins TRBV20-1 to TRBJ2-3, with 8 positions matching TRBD2. The CDR3 is 14 amino acids. Germline-derived CDR1 and CDR2 are DFQATT and SNEGSKA (reference sequence). Unmatched junction bases numbered 9, after V lost 7 bases and J lost 3 bases. This chain's CDR3 is CSVARGGWTDTQYF. CDR3 in DNA: TGCAGTGTCGCACGGGGGGGTTGGACAGATACGCAGTATTTT.

J is TRBJ1-6 and V is TRBV20-1; a possible D gene is TRBD1 (5 bases). This CDR3 spans 14 amino acids. CDR1 is DFQATT, CDR2 SNEGSKA, per germline (reference sequence). Trimming stripped 3 bases from V and 6 bases from J, with 12 bases between. The CDR3 loop is CSARVRQLNSPLHF. The DNA of the CDR3 is TGCAGTGCTAGGGTGAGACAGCTTAATTCACCCCTCCACTTT.

The chain has TRBV6-2 or TRBV6-3 and TRBJ2-5; 8 bases line up with TRBD1. In germline, CDR1 is MNHEY, CDR2 SVGEGT. V trimming: 5 bases; J trimming: 8 bases; junction bases outside the gene matches: 10. CDR3 length equals 14 residues. DNA for the CDR3: TGTGCCAGCAGTCTCCGGACAGGGTTGCGAACCCAGTACTTC. It codes for CASSLRTGLRTQYF.

This clonotype was observed a handful of times. V and J are TRBV7-6 and TRBJ2-5, with 7 bases fitting TRBD2. Germline CDR1 reads SGHVS; CDR2 reads FNYEAQ. The J segment lost 4 bases and the V segment lost 5 bases, leaving 10 bases of the junction unmatched. CDR3 length: 15 residues. The CDR3 DNA is TGTGCCAGCAGCCAGGTGGGAGGGGTTCGAGAGACCCAGTACTTC. It codes for CASSQVGGVRETQYF.

This clonotype came up a few times. J is TRBJ1-1 and V is TRBV7-2, with a tentative D call TRBD1 (6 bases). The CDR3 contains 12 residues. The V gene's germline CDR1 is SGHTA and CDR2 FQGNSA. V lost 4 bases, J lost 5 bases, and 8 bases lay in between. CDR3 in amino acids: CASSYRETEAFF. CDR3 nucleotides: TGTGCCAGCAGCTACAGGGAAACTGAAGCTTTCTTT.

This sequence joins TRBV20-1 and TRBJ2-3; the D gene could be TRBD1 or TRBD2 (5 bases each). V lost 6 bases and J lost 1, with 17 bases in between. Germline-derived CDR1 and CDR2 are DFQATT and SNEGSKA (reference sequence). There are 15 residues in the CDR3. This CDR3 reads CSAIAREPGTDTQYF. The CDR3 nucleotides are TGCAGTGCCATAGCCAGGGAGCCAGGCACAGATACGCAGTATTTT.

This clonotype was counted between two and nine times. The gene calls are TRBV5-1 and TRBJ2-7, with 7 bases that match TRBD1. V was pared by 5 bases and J by 9 bases, with 8 bases of the junction left unmatched. The germline V gene has CDR1 SGHRS and CDR2 YFSETQ. The CDR3 has 12 amino acids. The CDR3 DNA reads as TGCGCCAGCAGACCCGACAGGGTTGGGCAGTACGTC. This encodes CASRPDRVGQYV.

CDR3 DNA sequence: TGTGCCAGCAGCTCCCCTACAGGGTACATTCAGTACTTC. It encodes CASSSPTGYIQYF. The V gene is TRBV5-5, the J gene TRBJ2-4; D is possibly TRBD1 (6 bases). V was shortened by 3 bases and J by 8 bases, with 12 bases between the two germline ends. Germline values: CDR1 SGHKS, CDR2 YYEKEE (reference sequence). This CDR3 region has 13 residues.